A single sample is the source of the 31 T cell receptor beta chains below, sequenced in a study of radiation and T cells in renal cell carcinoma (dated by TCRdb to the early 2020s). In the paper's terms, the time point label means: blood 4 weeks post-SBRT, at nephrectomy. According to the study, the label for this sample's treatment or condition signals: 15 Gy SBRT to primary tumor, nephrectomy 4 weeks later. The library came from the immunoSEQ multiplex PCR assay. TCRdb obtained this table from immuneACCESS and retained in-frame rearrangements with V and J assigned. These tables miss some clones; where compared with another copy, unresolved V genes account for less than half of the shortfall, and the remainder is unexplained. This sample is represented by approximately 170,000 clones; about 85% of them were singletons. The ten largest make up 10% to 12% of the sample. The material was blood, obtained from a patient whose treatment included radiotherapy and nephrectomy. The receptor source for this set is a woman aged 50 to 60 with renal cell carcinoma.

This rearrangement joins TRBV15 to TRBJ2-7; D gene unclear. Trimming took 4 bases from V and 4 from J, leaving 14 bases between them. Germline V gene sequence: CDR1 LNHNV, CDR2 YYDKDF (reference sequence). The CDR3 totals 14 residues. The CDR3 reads CATSMGKGPYEQYF. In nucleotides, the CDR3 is TGTGCCACCAGCATGGGGAAAGGTCCATACGAGCAGTACTTC. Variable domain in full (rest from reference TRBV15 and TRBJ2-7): DAMVIQNPRYQVTQFGKPVTLSCSQTLNHNVMYWYQQKSSQAPKLLFHYYDKDFNNEADTPDNFQSRRPNTSFCFLDIRSPGLGDTAMYLCATSMGKGPYEQYFGPGTRLTVT.

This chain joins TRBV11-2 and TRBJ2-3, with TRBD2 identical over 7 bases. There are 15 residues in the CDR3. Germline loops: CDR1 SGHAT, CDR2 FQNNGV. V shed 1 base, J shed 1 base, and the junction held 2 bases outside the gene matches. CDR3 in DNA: TGTGCCAGCAGCTTAGTGGCGGGGGGCACAGATACGCAGTATTTT. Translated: CASSLVAGGTDTQYF.

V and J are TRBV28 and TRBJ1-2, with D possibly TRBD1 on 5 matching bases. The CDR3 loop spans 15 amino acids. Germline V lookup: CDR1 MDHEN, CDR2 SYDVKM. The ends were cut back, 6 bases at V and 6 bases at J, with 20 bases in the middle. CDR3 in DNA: TGTGCCAGCAGGGCCCTCGGGAGGGGTCCTCATGGCTACACCTTC. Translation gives CASRALGRGPHGYTF.

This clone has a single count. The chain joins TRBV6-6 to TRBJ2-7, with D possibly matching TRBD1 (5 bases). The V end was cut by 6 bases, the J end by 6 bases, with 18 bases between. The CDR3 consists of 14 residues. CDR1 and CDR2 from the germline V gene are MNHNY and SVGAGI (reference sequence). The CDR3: CASRYDSRSSEQYF. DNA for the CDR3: TGTGCCAGCAGATATGACAGTCGATCCAGCGAGCAGTACTTC.

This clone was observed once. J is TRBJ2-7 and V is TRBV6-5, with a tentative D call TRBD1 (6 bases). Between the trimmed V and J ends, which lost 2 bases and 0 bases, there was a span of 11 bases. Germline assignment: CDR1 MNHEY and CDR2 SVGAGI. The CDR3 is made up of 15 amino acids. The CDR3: CASSYGRQVSYEQYF. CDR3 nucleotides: TGTGCCAGCAGTTACGGTCGACAGGTCTCCTACGAGCAGTACTTC.

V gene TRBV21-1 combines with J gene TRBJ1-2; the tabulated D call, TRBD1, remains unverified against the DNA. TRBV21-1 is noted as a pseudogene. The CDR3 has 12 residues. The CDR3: CASSNQGAGYTF. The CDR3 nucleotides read TGTGCCAGCAGCAACCAGGGGGCTGGCTACACCTTC.

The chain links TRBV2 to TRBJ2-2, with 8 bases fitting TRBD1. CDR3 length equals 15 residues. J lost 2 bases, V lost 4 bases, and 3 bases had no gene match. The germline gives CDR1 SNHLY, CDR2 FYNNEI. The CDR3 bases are TGTGCCAGCAGTGGACAGGGGCTCAACACCGGGGAGCTGTTTTTT. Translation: CASSGQGLNTGELFF.

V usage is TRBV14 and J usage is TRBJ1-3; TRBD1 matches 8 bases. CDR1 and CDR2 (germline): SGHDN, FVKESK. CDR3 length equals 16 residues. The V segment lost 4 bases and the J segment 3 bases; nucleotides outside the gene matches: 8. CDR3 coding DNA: TGTGCCAGCAGCCGGACCCAGGGGGCTCGTGGAAACACCATATATTTT. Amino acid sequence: CASSRTQGARGNTIYF.

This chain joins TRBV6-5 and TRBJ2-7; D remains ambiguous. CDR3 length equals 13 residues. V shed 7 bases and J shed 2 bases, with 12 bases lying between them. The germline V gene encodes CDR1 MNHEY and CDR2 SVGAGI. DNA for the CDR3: TGTGCCAGCAAGGAATCAGCAACCTACGAGCAGTACTTC. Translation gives CASKESATYEQYF.

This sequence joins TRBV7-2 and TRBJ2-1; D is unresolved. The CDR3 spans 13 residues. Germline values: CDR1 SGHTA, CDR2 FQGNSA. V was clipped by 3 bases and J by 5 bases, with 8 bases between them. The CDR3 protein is CASSLSANNEQFF. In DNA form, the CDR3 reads TGTGCCAGCAGCTTGTCAGCCAACAATGAGCAGTTCTTC. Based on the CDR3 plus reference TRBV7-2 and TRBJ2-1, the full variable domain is GAGVSQSPSNKVTEKGKDVELRCDPISGHTALYWYRQSLGQGLEFLIYFQGNSAPDKSGLPSDRFSAERTGGSVSTLTIQRTQQEDSAVYLCASSLSANNEQFFGPGTRLTVL.

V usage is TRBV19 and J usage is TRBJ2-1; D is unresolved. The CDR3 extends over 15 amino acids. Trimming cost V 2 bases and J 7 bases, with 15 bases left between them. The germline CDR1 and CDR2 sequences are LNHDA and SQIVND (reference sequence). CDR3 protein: CASSIYEDARNEQFF. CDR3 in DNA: TGTGCCAGTAGTATATATGAGGACGCGAGGAATGAGCAGTTCTTC.

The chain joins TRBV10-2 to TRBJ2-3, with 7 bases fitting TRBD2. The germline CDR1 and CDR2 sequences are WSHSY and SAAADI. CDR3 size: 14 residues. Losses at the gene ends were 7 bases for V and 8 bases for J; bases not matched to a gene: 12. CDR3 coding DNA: TGCGCCAGCATGGGGGGGAGCCCCATGGGTACGCAGTATTTT. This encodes CASMGGSPMGTQYF.

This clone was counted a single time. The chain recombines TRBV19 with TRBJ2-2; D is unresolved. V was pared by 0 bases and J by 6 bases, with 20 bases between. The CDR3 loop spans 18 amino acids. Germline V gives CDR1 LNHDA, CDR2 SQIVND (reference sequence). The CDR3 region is CASSIDPPDSRGSGELFF. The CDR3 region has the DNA TGTGCCAGTAGTATAGATCCACCCGATAGTAGAGGTTCCGGGGAGCTGTTTTTT.

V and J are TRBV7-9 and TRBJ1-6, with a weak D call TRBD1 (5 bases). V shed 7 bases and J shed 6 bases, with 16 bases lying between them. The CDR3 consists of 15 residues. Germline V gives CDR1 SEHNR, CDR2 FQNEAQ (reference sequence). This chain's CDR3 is CASIHWGKGNSPLHF. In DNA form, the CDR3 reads TGTGCCAGCATTCATTGGGGGAAGGGTAATTCACCCCTCCACTTT.

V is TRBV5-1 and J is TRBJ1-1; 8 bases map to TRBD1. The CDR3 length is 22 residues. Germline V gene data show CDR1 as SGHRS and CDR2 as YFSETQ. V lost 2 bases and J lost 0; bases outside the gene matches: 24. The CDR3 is CASSFAPIEVGSLGQVNTEAFF. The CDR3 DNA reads TGCGCCAGCAGCTTTGCGCCTATCGAAGTAGGTAGTTTGGGACAGGTGAACACTGAAGCTTTCTTT.

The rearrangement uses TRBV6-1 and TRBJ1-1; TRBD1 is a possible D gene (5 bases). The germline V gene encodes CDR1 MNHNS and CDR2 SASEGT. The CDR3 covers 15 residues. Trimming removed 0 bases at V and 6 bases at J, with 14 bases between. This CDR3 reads CASSEAGRIGPEAFF. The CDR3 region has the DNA TGTGCCAGCAGTGAAGCGGGACGGATTGGACCTGAAGCTTTCTTT.

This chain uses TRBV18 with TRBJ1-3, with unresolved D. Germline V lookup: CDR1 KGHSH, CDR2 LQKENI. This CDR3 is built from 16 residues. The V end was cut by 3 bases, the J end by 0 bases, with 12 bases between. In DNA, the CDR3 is TGTGCCAGCTCACCCGGCTACAGAACCTCTGGAAACACCATATATTTT. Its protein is CASSPGYRTSGNTIYF.

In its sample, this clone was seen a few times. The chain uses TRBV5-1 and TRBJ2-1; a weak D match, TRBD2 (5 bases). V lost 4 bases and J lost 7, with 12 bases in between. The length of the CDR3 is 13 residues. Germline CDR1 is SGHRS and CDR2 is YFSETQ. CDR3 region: CASSPYGVNEQFF. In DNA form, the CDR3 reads TGCGCCAGCAGCCCATACGGGGTGAATGAGCAGTTCTTC.

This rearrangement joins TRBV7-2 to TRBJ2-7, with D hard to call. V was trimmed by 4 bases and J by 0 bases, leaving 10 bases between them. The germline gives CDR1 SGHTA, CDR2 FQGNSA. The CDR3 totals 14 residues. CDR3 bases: TGTGCCAGCAGCTCCTTGCTCAGCTCCTACGAGCAGTACTTC. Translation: CASSSLLSSYEQYF.

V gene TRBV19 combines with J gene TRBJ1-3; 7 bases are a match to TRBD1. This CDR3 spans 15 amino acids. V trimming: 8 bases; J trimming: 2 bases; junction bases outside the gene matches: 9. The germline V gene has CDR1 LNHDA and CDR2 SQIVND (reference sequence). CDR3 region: CASVSTGVTGNTIYF. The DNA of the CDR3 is TGTGCCAGTGTCTCCACAGGGGTGACTGGAAACACCATATATTTT. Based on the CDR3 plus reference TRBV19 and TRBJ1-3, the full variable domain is DGGITQSPKYLFRKEGQNVTLSCEQNLNHDAMYWYRQDPGQGLRLIYYSQIVNDFQKGDIAEGYSVSREKKESFPLTVTSAQKNPTAFYLCASVSTGVTGNTIYFGEGSWLTVV.

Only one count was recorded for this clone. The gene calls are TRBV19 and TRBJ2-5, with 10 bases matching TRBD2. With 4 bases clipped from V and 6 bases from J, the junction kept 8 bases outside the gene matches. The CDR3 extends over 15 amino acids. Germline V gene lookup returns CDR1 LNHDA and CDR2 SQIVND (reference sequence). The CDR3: CASSTTASGGQTQYF. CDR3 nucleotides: TGTGCCAGTAGTACGACGGCTAGCGGGGGACAGACCCAGTACTTC.

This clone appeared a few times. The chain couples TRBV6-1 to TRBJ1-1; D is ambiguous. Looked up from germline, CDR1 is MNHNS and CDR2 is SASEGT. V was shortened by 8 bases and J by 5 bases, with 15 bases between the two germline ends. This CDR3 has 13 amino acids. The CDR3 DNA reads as TGTGCCAGCCGGCGGGAACGGGTGACTGAAGCTTTCTTT. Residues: CASRRERVTEAFF.

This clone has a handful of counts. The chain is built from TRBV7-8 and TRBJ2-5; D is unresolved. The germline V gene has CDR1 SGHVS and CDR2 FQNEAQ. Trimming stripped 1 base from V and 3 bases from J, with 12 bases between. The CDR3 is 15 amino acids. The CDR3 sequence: CASSLVPAPKETQYF. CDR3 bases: TGTGCCAGCAGCTTAGTCCCGGCACCAAAAGAGACCCAGTACTTC.

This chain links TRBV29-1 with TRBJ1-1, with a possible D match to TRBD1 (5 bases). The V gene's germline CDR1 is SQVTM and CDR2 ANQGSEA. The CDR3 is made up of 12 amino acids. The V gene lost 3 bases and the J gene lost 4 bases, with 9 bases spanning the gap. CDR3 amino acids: CSVDRVSTEAFF. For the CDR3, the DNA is TGCAGCGTTGACAGGGTAAGCACTGAAGCTTTCTTT.

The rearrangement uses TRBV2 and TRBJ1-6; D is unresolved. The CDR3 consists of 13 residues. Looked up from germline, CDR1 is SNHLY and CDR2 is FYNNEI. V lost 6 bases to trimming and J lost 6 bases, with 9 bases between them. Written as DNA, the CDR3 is TGTGCCAGCAGGGTTTACATTAATTCACCCCTCCACTTT. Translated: CASRVYINSPLHF.

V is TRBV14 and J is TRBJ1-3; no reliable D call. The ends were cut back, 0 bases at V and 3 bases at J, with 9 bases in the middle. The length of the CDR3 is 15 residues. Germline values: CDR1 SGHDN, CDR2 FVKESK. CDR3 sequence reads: CASSQEGRDGNTIYF. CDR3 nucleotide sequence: TGTGCCAGCAGCCAAGAGGGGAGAGATGGAAACACCATATATTTT. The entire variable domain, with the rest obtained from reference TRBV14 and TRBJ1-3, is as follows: EAGVTQFPSHSVIEKGQTVTLRCDPISGHDNLYWYRRVMGKEIKFLLHFVKESKQDESGMPNNRFLAERTGGTYSTLKVQPAELEDSGVYFCASSQEGRDGNTIYFGEGSWLTVV.

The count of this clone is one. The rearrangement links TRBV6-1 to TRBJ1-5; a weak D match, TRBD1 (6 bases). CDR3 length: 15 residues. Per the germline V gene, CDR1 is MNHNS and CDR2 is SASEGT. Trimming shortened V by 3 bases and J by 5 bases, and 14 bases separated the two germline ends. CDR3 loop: CASSDPPRGHQPQHF. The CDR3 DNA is TGTGCCAGCAGTGACCCCCCCCGGGGGCATCAGCCCCAGCATTTT.

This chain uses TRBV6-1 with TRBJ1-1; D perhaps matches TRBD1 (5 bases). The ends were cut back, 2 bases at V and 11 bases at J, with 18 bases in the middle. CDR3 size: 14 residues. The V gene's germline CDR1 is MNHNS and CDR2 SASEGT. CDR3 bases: TGTGCCAGCAGTGAACGGGGACGCCGGCCTACCGCTTTCTTT. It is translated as CASSERGRRPTAFF.

CDR3 nucleotides: TGTGCCAGCAGTTTGGGCAGTTGGGACAATCAGCCCCAGCATTTT. This translates into CASSLGSWDNQPQHF. This chain links TRBV27 with TRBJ1-5; D uncertain. Germline V gene data show CDR1 as MNHEY and CDR2 as SMNVEV (reference sequence). The CDR3 length is 15 residues. The V gene lost 3 bases and the J gene lost 3 bases, with 12 bases spanning the gap.

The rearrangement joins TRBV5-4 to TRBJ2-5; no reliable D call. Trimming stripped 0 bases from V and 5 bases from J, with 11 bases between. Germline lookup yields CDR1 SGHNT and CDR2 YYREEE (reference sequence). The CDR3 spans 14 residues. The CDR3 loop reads CASSLARVTETQYF. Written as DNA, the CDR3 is TGTGCCAGCAGCTTGGCCCGTGTAACGGAGACCCAGTACTTC.

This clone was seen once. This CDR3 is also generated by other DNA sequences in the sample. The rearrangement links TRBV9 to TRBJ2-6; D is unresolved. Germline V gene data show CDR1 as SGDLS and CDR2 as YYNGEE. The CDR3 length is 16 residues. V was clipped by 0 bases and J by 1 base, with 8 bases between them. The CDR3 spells CASSVGGNSGANVLTF. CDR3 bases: TGTGCCAGCAGCGTAGGGGGAAATTCTGGGGCCAACGTCCTGACTTTC.